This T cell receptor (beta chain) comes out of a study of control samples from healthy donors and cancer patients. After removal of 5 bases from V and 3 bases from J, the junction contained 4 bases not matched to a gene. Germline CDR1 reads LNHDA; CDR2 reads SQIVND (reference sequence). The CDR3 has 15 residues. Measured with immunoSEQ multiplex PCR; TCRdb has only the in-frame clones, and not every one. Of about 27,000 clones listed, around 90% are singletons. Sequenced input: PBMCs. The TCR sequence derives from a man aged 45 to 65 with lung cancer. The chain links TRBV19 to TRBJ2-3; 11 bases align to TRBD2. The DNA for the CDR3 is TGTGCCAGTAGTGCTAGCGGGGGGTTAACAGATACGCAGTATTTT. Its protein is CASSASGGLTDTQYF.